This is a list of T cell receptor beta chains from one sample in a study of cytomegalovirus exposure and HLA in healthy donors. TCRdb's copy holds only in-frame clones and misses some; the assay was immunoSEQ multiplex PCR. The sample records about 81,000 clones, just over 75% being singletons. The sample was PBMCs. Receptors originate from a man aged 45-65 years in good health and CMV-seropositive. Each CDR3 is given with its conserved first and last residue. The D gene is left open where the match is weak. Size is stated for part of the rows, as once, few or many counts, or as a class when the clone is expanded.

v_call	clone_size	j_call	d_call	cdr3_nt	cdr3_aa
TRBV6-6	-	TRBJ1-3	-	TGTGCCAGCAGTAGCGGGGTCTCTGGAAACACCATATATTTT	CASSSGVSGNTIYF
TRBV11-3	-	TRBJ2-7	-	TGTGCCAGCAGCTTAGATCCCCCGGTCACGAGCTCCTACGAGCAGTACTTC	CASSLDPPVTSSYEQYF
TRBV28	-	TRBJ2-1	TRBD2	TGTGCCAGCTCGGGGATAGCGGGAGGGCCCGGGTACAATGAGCAGTTCTTC	CASSGIAGGPGYNEQFF
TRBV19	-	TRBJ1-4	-	TGTGCCAGTAGTATGTGGGGGAGGACTAATGAAAAACTGTTTTTT	CASSMWGRTNEKLFF
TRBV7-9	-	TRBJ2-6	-	TGTGCCGGCAAAACAGGTCTCTCTGGGGCCAACGTCCTGACTTTC	CAGKTGLSGANVLTF
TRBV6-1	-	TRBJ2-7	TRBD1	TGTGCCAGCAGAGAACCGACAGGGGGGTTGAATGAGCAGTACTTC	CASREPTGGLNEQYF
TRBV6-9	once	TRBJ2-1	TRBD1	TGTGCCAGCAGTTATCCAGGGGGTCCCTCCTACAATGAGCAGTTCTTC	CASSYPGGPSYNEQFF
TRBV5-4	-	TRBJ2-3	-	TGTGCCAGCAGCTTGGTCGGGGGAGGTCCCGATACGCAGTATTTT	CASSLVGGGPDTQYF
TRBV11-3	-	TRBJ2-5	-	TGTGCCAGCAGCTTAGATAGTTCCGGCGGCCCCCAAGAGACCCAGTACTTC	CASSLDSSGGPQETQYF
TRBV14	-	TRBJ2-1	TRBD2	TGTGCCAGCAGCCAAGATAGGCGACTAGCGGGTTTTGGGAATGAGCAGTTCTTC	CASSQDRRLAGFGNEQFF
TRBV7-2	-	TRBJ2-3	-	TGTGCCAGCAGCTCCGGGTTGGGTCCCACAGATACGCAGTATTTT	CASSSGLGPTDTQYF
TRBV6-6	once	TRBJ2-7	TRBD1	TGTGCCAGCAGTTACGGACAGGGCGGCTCCTACGAGCAGTACTTC	CASSYGQGGSYEQYF
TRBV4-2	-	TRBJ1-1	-	TGTGCCAGCAGCCAAGAGGGGGCCTCATCGGACACTGAAGCTTTCTTT	CASSQEGASSDTEAFF
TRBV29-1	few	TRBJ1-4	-	TGCAGCGTTGGGCCTCGTGAAAAACTGTTTTTT	CSVGPREKLFF
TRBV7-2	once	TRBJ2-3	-	TGTGCCAGCAGCTTAGGCGTTGCTCAACGCACAGATACGCAGTATTTT	CASSLGVAQRTDTQYF
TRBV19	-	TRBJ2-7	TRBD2	TGTGCCAGTAGCCCCCCGGTTGCGGGAGATCACGAGCAGTACTTC	CASSPPVAGDHEQYF
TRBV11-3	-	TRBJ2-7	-	TGTGCCAGCAGCTTAGGAGGTTCCTACGAGCAGTACTTC	CASSLGGSYEQYF
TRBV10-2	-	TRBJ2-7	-	TGCGCCAGTTCAGTGCCGGGGAACTACGAGCAGTACTTC	CASSVPGNYEQYF
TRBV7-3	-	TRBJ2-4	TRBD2	TGTGCCAGCAGCTTAAGCGGGGGGACGGGTCAGTACTTC	CASSLSGGTGQYF
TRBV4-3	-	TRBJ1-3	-	TGCGCCAGCAGCCAAGCCTCAACAGGTTCTGGAAACACCATATATTTT	CASSQASTGSGNTIYF
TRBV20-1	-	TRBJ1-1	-	TGCAGTGCTAGCGAGGCGGAGGAAGCTTTCTTT	CSASEAEEAFF
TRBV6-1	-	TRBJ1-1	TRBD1	TGTGCCAGCACTCCATTTGGACAGGGGAGGACTGAAGCTTTCTTT	CASTPFGQGRTEAFF
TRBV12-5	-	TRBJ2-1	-	TGTGCTAGTGGTTCCGAGGACAATGAGCAGTTCTTC	CASGSEDNEQFF
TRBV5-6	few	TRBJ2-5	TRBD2	TGTGCCAGCAGCGCGGGACTAGGGGGGGAGACCCAGTACTTC	CASSAGLGGETQYF
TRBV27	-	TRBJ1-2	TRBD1	TGTGCCAGCAGAAGTTCCGGGACAGGGGTAGATGGCTACACCTTC	CASRSSGTGVDGYTF
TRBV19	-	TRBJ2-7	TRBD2	TGTGCCAGTAGTATTGCGCGGGAGAACGAGCAGTACTTC	CASSIARENEQYF
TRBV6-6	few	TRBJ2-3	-	TGTGCCAGCACCAATCAAGGGGGTGATACGCAGTATTTT	CASTNQGGDTQYF
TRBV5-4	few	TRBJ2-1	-	TGTGCCAGCAGCTTGTTAGGGGGTATGGCCCAGGTGTCGGTCTTC	CASSLLGGMAQVSVF
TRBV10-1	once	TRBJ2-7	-	TGCGCCAGCAGTGAGTCTAAGGGGAGGAGCTCCTACGAGCAGTACTTC	CASSESKGRSSYEQYF
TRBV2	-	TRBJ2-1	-	TGTGCCGGAAGCCTAAGCGCCTCCTACAATGAGCAGTTCTTC	CAGSLSASYNEQFF
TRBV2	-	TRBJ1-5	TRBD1	TGTGCCAGCACAGGACAGGGGGTTTATCAGCCCCAGCATTTT	CASTGQGVYQPQHF
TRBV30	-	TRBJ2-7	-	TGTGCCTCCGCTCGGGGTCCCCCCTACGAGCAGTACTTC	CASARGPPYEQYF
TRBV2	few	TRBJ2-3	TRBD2	TGTGCCAGCAGTGTGCCGGGACTAGCGACAGATACGCAGTATTTT	CASSVPGLATDTQYF
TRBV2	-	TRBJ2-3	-	TGTGCCAGCAGCGAGGAGGGCGCGGATACGCAGTATTTT	CASSEEGADTQYF
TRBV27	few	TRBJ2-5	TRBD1	TGTGCCAGCAGTCGACAGGGATACCAAGAGACCCAGTACTTC	CASSRQGYQETQYF
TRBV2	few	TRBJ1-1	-	TGTGCCAGCAACATGCAAAGTTCCACTGAAGCTTTCTTT	CASNMQSSTEAFF
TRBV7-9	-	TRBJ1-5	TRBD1	TGTGCCAGCAGCCCCTCACTCGGACAGGGCAATCAGCCCCAGCATTTT	CASSPSLGQGNQPQHF
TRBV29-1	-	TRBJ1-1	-	TGCAGCGTTCGGTATTCGAACACTGAAGCTTTCTTT	CSVRYSNTEAFF
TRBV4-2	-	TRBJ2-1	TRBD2	TGTGCCAGCAGCCAAGGTAGCGGGAGGCTGACCTCCTACAATGAGCAGTTCTTC	CASSQGSGRLTSYNEQFF
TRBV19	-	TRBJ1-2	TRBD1	TGTGCCAGTAGTATGGGGACAGGATCTAACTATGGCTACACCTTC	CASSMGTGSNYGYTF